Listed below are T cell receptor beta chains from one sample, sequenced in a study of Ad26.COV2.S vaccination and SARS-CoV-2 variants. Generated by immunoSEQ multiplex PCR, the TCRdb table keeps only in-frame clones and is missing some. Counted here are around 300,000 clones, less than 90% occurring once; the ten biggest clones make up roughly 10%. This sample comprised peripheral blood, obtained in a trial of Ad26.COV2.S vaccine versus placebo. Receptor source: a person aged 18 to 65 who received the Ad26.COV2.S COVID-19 vaccine or a placebo. Both conserved end residues are part of each CDR3. The order of the fields is V gene, J gene, CDR3 protein.

>TRBV5-1|TRBJ1-4
CASSVRGPGDEKLFF
>TRBV7-2|TRBJ1-2
CASSYRGSLNYGYTF
>TRBV19|TRBJ2-5
CASSLAAQETQYF
>TRBV5-6|TRBJ1-6
CASSLGQGYNSPLHF
>TRBV6-2/TRBV6-3|TRBJ2-1
CASSRSGGNYNEQFF
>TRBV7-8|TRBJ2-3
CASSSERTGRTDTQYF
>TRBV19|TRBJ2-5
CASSMPRLAGVETQYF
>TRBV12-5|TRBJ2-3
CASAPGLGAQYF
>TRBV24-1|TRBJ2-5
CATSDFRGPRPQETQYF
>TRBV27|TRBJ2-1
CASSFGGLNEQFF
>TRBV6-5|TRBJ1-1
CASSYARAGTEAFF
>TRBV7-3|TRBJ2-2
CASSSFDFTGELFF
>TRBV4-2|TRBJ2-2
CASSQGLAGAFGELFF
>TRBV6-6|TRBJ2-6
CASGAARGANVLTF
>TRBV18|TRBJ1-2
CASSPIGTSPYGYTF
>TRBV28|TRBJ2-7
CASSPGPRSAEQYF
>TRBV18|TRBJ2-3
CASSPIGTRTDTQYF
>TRBV4-3|TRBJ2-7
CASSQEYWTPSSYEQYF
>TRBV14|TRBJ2-1
CASGGAGGKNEQFF
>TRBV5-1|TRBJ1-4
CASSLEATNEKLFF
>TRBV18|TRBJ1-4
CASSPTAGVNEKLFF
>TRBV2|TRBJ2-2
CASSGTVNTGELFF
>TRBV4-3|TRBJ1-2
CASSQIQALYGYTF
>TRBV11-3|TRBJ1-5
CASSFTTVNQPQHF
>TRBV18|TRBJ1-1
CASSPPTGRNTEAFF
>TRBV4-3|TRBJ1-5
CASSQDGAGTQPQHF
>TRBV28|TRBJ2-5
CASSAPGTVEETQYF
>TRBV2|TRBJ2-1
CASSAARWQFF
>TRBV7-2|TRBJ2-2
CASSLGGGRTNTGELFF
>TRBV19|TRBJ1-2
CASKGGTESFNYGYTF
>TRBV3-1/TRBV3-2|TRBJ2-5
CASSQDLSGGPWETQYF
>TRBV28|TRBJ1-2
CASSRSGVYGYTF
>TRBV4-2|TRBJ1-2
CASSQTGVSGYTF
>TRBV6-2/TRBV6-3|TRBJ1-2
CASSYGTEINYGYTF
>TRBV6-4|TRBJ2-4
CALTPDGTGNPLAKNIQYF
>TRBV5-6|TRBJ1-3
CASSLFGGSPGNTIYF
>TRBV18|TRBJ2-1
CASSPPRASSYNEQFF
>TRBV7-2|TRBJ2-5
CASSRSVLQETQYF
>TRBV21-1|TRBJ2-5
CASSNKRGWRQETQYF
>TRBV27|TRBJ2-3
CASSPDRATDTQYF
>TRBV5-4|TRBJ2-3
CASSLQTDTQYF
>TRBV6-6|TRBJ1-1
CASSYSTGQGLAFF
>TRBV2|TRBJ1-2
CASSPTGTGNGYTF
>TRBV5-1|TRBJ2-5
CASSYTGEETQYF
>TRBV5-1|TRBJ2-7
CASSSGITRDTYEQYF
>TRBV7-2|TRBJ2-7
CASSRTLFEQYF
>TRBV28|TRBJ1-4
CASSNRGRAEKLFF
>TRBV28|TRBJ2-7
CASSRQGGSYEQYF
>TRBV18|TRBJ1-1
CASSLTDMNTEAFF